This TCR beta chain was sequenced in a study of naive and memory T cell subsets. General study results and limits: Gini index rose across naive, CM, EM and EMRA in CD4 and CD8.

About this clonotype: Its antigen is unknown.

Two oligonucleotides, mixed equimolar, formed the beta constant-region primer covering TRBC1 and TRBC2. The ligated cDNA underwent four PCR rounds using SP2 and nested alpha and beta constant-region primers. A 12-nucleotide UMI and the SP2 primer were added to the cDNA 3' end by oligonucleotide ligation. Via MiXCR, TCRdb re-called the UMI-ligation and nested PCR reads, giving one row per CDR3 protein. The table includes some 80,000 distinct CDR3 sequences, 9% detected once. From the second PCR step, alpha and beta chains were amplified apart. CMV status came from CD4+ IFNgamma after overnight CMV lysate stimulation. The V and J ends lost 3 bases and 4 bases respectively, with 9 bases between them. Germline CDR1 is SGDLS and CDR2 is YYNGEE. The CDR3 contains 13 residues.

The sequence was obtained from a human donor in good health. Material: naive CD8+ T cells from blood. The J gene is TRBJ2-3, the V gene TRBV9; maybe TRBD2 (5 bases). CDR3 residues: CASSAGNPDTQYF. CDR3 sequence (DNA): TGTGCCAGCAGCGCCGGGAACCCAGATACGCAGTATTTT.